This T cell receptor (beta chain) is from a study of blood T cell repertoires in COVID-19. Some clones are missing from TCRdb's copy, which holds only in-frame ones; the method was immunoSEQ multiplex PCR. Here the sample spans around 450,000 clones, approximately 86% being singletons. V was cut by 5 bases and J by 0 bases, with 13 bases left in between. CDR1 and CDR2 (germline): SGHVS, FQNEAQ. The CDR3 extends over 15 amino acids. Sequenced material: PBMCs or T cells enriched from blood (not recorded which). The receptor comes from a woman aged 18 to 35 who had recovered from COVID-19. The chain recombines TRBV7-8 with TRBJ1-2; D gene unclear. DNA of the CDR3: TGTGCCAGCAGCCCCTTAGTCACCCCTAACTATGGCTACACCTTC. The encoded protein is CASSPLVTPNYGYTF.